The present T cell receptor (beta chain) was sequenced within a study of blood T cell repertoires in COVID-19. Study background: The United States, Italy and Spain provided the acute and convalescent COVID-19 samples. T cells, B-cell-depleted T cells, or PBMCs supplied cDNA or gDNA.

It was during active infection that Seattle patients were enrolled and then longitudinally followed. Per the original data handling: Reference gene primer amplification yielded estimated nucleated cell counts. Libraries were prepared by immunoSEQ multiplex PCR; TCRdb keeps only in-frame clonotypes and omits some of them. The D gene and trimming were derived from the DNA, and the V and J assignments and clone size from that table. The data hold 300,000 to 450,000 clones, with 80% to 90% observed a single time. The length of the CDR3 is 14 residues. CDR1 MNHEY and CDR2 SMNVEV come from the germline V gene (reference sequence). Trimming removed 3 bases from V and 4 bases from J; junction bases left unmatched: 2.

The source material was peripheral blood. This receptor was identified in a woman aged 25 to 39 with COVID-19, enrolled during active disease. V is TRBV27 and J is TRBJ2-2; TRBD2 matches at 7 bases. Here the CDR3 DNA reads TGTGCCAGCAGTTTGTGGGAGGGCACCGGGGAGCTGTTTTTT. It translates to CASSLWEGTGELFF.